These T cell receptor beta chains were read from a single sample in a study of cytomegalovirus exposure and HLA in healthy donors. Sequencing was performed with immunoSEQ multiplex PCR; in TCRdb, only in-frame clones are kept and a portion is missing. Found here are some 89,000 clones, over 70% of them singletons; the top ten hold approximately 7.8%. The sample comprised PBMCs. These receptors were collected from a man aged 60-69 years in good health and CMV-seronegative. Each CDR3 is given with its conserved first and last residue. The D gene is left open where the match is weak. Not every row has a clone size; where given, it reads once, few, many or a size class.

abundance	v_gene	j_gene	d_gene	CDR3nt	CDR3aa
NA	TRBV11-2	TRBJ1-1	NA	TGTGCCAGCAGGACGTACAGGGCATCGGAAGCTTTCTTT	CASRTYRASEAFF
few	TRBV5-1	TRBJ2-7	TRBD1	TGCGCCAGCAGCGACGCACATACCGGGACAGGGGGCGGTGAGCAGTACTTC	CASSDAHTGTGGGEQYF
NA	TRBV2	TRBJ2-1	TRBD2	TGTGCCAGCAGAGGTCGCTCTAGCGGGAGGTTGTCCTACAATGAGCAGTTCTTC	CASRGRSSGRLSYNEQFF
NA	TRBV2	TRBJ2-6	NA	TGTGCCAGCAGCCTCTACTCTGGGGCCAACGTCCTGACTTTC	CASSLYSGANVLTF
NA	TRBV25-1	TRBJ1-2	NA	TGTGCCAGCAGCTTGGGGGGGTCTAACTATGGCTACACCTTC	CASSLGGSNYGYTF
NA	TRBV7-9	TRBJ1-3	NA	TGTGCCAGCGCTCCAAAGACGGCGAGCGTAGGAAACACCATATATTTT	CASAPKTASVGNTIYF
NA	TRBV6-4	TRBJ1-5	NA	TGTGCCAGCAGTGAAGAGGAGTTCCAGCCCCAGCATTTT	CASSEEEFQPQHF
NA	TRBV9	TRBJ2-1	TRBD1	TGTGCCAGCAGCGTCCACGTGGGGGGGACAGGGATTTTCAATGAGCAGTTCTTC	CASSVHVGGTGIFNEQFF
NA	TRBV7-9	TRBJ2-3	NA	TGTGCCAGCAGCTTTCAGCTCTCCTCGGGAGATACGCAGTATTTT	CASSFQLSSGDTQYF
NA	TRBV7-9	TRBJ2-3	NA	TGTGCCAGCAGCTTAGCGCTAGGGGAAACTAGCACAGATACGCAGTATTTT	CASSLALGETSTDTQYF
NA	TRBV13	TRBJ1-1	NA	TGTGCCAGCAGCCTAGGACGGGTGAACTCGAACACTGAAGCTTTCTTT	CASSLGRVNSNTEAFF
NA	TRBV7-9	TRBJ1-5	NA	TGTGCCAGCAGCTTAGACTCGGGTCAGCCCCAGCATTTT	CASSLDSGQPQHF
NA	TRBV4-1	TRBJ2-7	TRBD1	TGCGCCAGCAGCCAAGTTACCGGGACAGGGGGCGAGCAGTACTTC	CASSQVTGTGGEQYF
NA	TRBV10-3	TRBJ2-1	NA	TGTGCCATCAGTGAGGTGTCCGGGGATGAGCAGTTCTTC	CAISEVSGDEQFF
few	TRBV11-2	TRBJ2-7	NA	TGTGCCAGCAGCTTAAGCCCCTCGACCTCAGGGGGGTGGTACGAGCAGTACTTC	CASSLSPSTSGGWYEQYF
NA	TRBV7-2	TRBJ2-2	NA	TGTGCCAGCAGCTTCGACAGAACTATAGGGGAGCTGTTTTTT	CASSFDRTIGELFF
NA	TRBV25-1	TRBJ2-7	NA	TGTGCCAGCAGCTCAGCCTCGGGAAAGGCCCTCGAGCAGTACTTC	CASSSASGKALEQYF
NA	TRBV6-1	TRBJ1-5	NA	TGTGCCACCGAAGCGGGACAAGCAAATCAGCCCCAGCATTTT	CATEAGQANQPQHF
NA	TRBV11-2	TRBJ1-4	NA	TGTGCCAGCAGCTTACAGGGAGGTAATGAAAAACTGTTTTTT	CASSLQGGNEKLFF
NA	TRBV7-2	TRBJ2-7	TRBD1	TGTGCCAGCAGCGTACAGGGGGCTATCGACGAGCAGTACTTC	CASSVQGAIDEQYF